A selection of T cell receptor beta chains follows, all from one sample in a study of neurological immune-mediated disorders. TCRdb independently ran MiXCR on the 5' RACE reads; one entry per CDR3 protein. Here the sample spans 14,000 or so distinct CDR3 sequences, about 12% being singletons. Material for sequencing was CD8+ T cells from blood. Receptors were obtained from a female donor with HTLV-1-associated myelopathy (HAM/TSP). CDR3s include the opening cysteine and the closing phenylalanine or tryptophan. Each record gives: clone size, J gene, V gene, CDR3 protein. Rows give clone size only sometimes, using once, few, many, or a class for an expanded clone.

clone_size: many
j_call: TRBJ1-6
v_call: TRBV19
cdr3_aa: CASGGGGGSPLHF

clone_size: many
j_call: TRBJ2-2
v_call: TRBV7-9
cdr3_aa: CASSSIGGAGTGELFF

clone_size: many
j_call: TRBJ2-4
v_call: TRBV5-6
cdr3_aa: CASRAGTGKNIQYF

clone_size: many
j_call: TRBJ2-4
v_call: TRBV21-1
cdr3_aa: CASTLDSGRAKNIQYF

clone_size: medium-sized
j_call: TRBJ2-1
v_call: TRBV7-2
cdr3_aa: CASSLGPGLARFNEQFF

clone_size: many
j_call: TRBJ2-5
v_call: TRBV12-3/TRBV12-4
cdr3_aa: CASSLTGRSLTQYF

clone_size: many
j_call: TRBJ1-1
v_call: TRBV11-3
cdr3_aa: CASSLVPGGSNTEAFF

clone_size: many
j_call: TRBJ2-1
v_call: TRBV20-1
cdr3_aa: CSAREDGNEQFF

clone_size: many
j_call: TRBJ2-2
v_call: TRBV5-1
cdr3_aa: CASSLGAAWGRTGELFF

clone_size: many
j_call: TRBJ1-1
v_call: TRBV10-3
cdr3_aa: CAISESQEYTEAFF

clone_size: many
j_call: TRBJ2-3
v_call: TRBV12-3/TRBV12-4
cdr3_aa: CASSLSGEGDTQYF

clone_size: many
j_call: TRBJ2-2
v_call: TRBV18
cdr3_aa: CASSPPRNTGELFF

clone_size: many
j_call: TRBJ2-1
v_call: TRBV7-9
cdr3_aa: CASSFREAEGEQFF

clone_size: many
j_call: TRBJ2-3
v_call: TRBV7-8
cdr3_aa: CASSLGVGGPQGQYF

clone_size: many
j_call: TRBJ1-6
v_call: TRBV9
cdr3_aa: CASSPGTDSPLHF

clone_size: many
j_call: TRBJ2-1
v_call: TRBV29-1
cdr3_aa: CSVEEFNEQFF

clone_size: medium-sized
j_call: TRBJ2-1
v_call: TRBV15
cdr3_aa: CATSRFTSGSQDEQFF

clone_size: large
j_call: TRBJ2-7
v_call: TRBV7-2
cdr3_aa: CASSLALGGSYEQYF

clone_size: many
j_call: TRBJ2-1
v_call: TRBV7-9
cdr3_aa: CASSLAPSGGLSEQFF

clone_size: many
j_call: TRBJ2-5
v_call: TRBV6-2/TRBV6-3
cdr3_aa: CASSPGVDQYF

clone_size: many
j_call: TRBJ1-1
v_call: TRBV5-6
cdr3_aa: CASSLLVPNTEAFF

clone_size: few
j_call: TRBJ1-3
v_call: TRBV6-4
cdr3_aa: CASSDSFAGNTIYF

clone_size: -
j_call: TRBJ1-2
v_call: TRBV29-1
cdr3_aa: CSTSGTGGIANYGYTF

clone_size: few
j_call: TRBJ2-3
v_call: TRBV27
cdr3_aa: CASSGLKTSGSTDTQYF

clone_size: many
j_call: TRBJ2-5
v_call: TRBV20-1
cdr3_aa: CSATPPVGRETQYF

clone_size: many
j_call: TRBJ2-2
v_call: TRBV7-9
cdr3_aa: CASSFPGARAGELFF

clone_size: many
j_call: TRBJ2-7
v_call: TRBV7-2
cdr3_aa: CASSLRGPYEQYF

clone_size: -
j_call: TRBJ2-7
v_call: TRBV11-3
cdr3_aa: CASSLDPASYEQYF